Each of the 13 T cell receptor beta chains below was sequenced from the same sample in a study of T cell responses to AZD1222 COVID-19 vaccine. Assay: immunoSEQ multiplex PCR; the TCRdb copy retains only in-frame clones and omits some. The sample shows about 120,000 clones, 90% to 95% of them seen only once. The sequences come from peripheral blood, collected on day 0 of AZD1222 vaccination. Source of these receptors: an adult in good health.

The chain joins TRBV5-6 to TRBJ2-7, with TRBD2 matching over 12 bases. There are 15 residues in the CDR3. Germline V gene sequence: CDR1 SGHDT, CDR2 YYEEEE. Unmatched junction bases numbered 5, after V lost 5 bases and J lost 2 bases. The CDR3 DNA is TGTGCCAGCAGTCCAGGACTAGCGGGACCCTACGAGCAGTACTTC. Translation gives CASSPGLAGPYEQYF.

The chain uses TRBV28 and TRBJ2-3, with 8 bases aligning to TRBD1. The germline CDR1 and CDR2 sequences are MDHEN and SYDVKM. V gave up 7 bases and J gave up 2 bases; unmatched junction bases: 5. The CDR3 consists of 14 residues. CDR3 protein: CASIFRGPTDTQYF. As DNA, the CDR3 is TGTGCCAGCATTTTCAGGGGGCCCACAGATACGCAGTATTTT.

The V call is TRBV11-3, the J call TRBJ2-7; tentative D call: TRBD1 (6 bases). This CDR3 is built from 15 residues. Deletions cut 2 bases from V and 3 bases from J, with 14 bases between. CDR1 SGHNT and CDR2 YENEEA come from the germline V gene. CDR3 nucleotide sequence: TGTGCCAGCAGCTTAAAGCCAGGGGTCCACTACGAGCAGTACTTC. This sequence encodes CASSLKPGVHYEQYF. Using reference TRBV11-3 and TRBJ2-7 for the parts outside the CDR3, the full variable domain is EAGVVQSPRYKIIEKKQPVAFWCNPISGHNTLYWYLQNLGQGPELLIRYENEEAVDDSQLPKDRFSAERLKGVDSTLKIQPAELGDSAVYLCASSLKPGVHYEQYFGPGTRLTVT.

This clone was recorded only once. V usage is TRBV6-5 and J usage is TRBJ1-2, with D possibly being TRBD1 (5 bases). V gave up 8 bases and J gave up 2 bases, with 15 bases separating them. There are 14 residues in the CDR3. Germline V gene data show CDR1 as MNHEY and CDR2 as SVGAGI. Written as DNA, the CDR3 is TGTGCCAGCCGTCTGGATTCAGGGAACTATGGCTACACCTTC. This translates into CASRLDSGNYGYTF.

J is TRBJ1-2 and V is TRBV7-5; the table's D call TRBD1 went unverified against the DNA. TRBV7-5 is a documented pseudogene. This CDR3 is 20 amino acids long. CDR3 nucleotides: TGTGTCAGATTTCCGTCACCCCCCCATTCGTCGAGGGGACAGCTTAATGGCTACACCTTC. This translates into CVRFPSPPHSSRGQLNGYTF.

The chain joins TRBV2 to TRBJ2-7, with D perhaps matching TRBD1 (5 bases). Per germline, CDR1 SNHLY and CDR2 FYNNEI. CDR3 length: 17 amino acids. V was pared by 4 bases and J by 3 bases, with 22 bases between. As DNA, the CDR3 is TGTGCCAGCAGTGCTTCCCCCCAGGGAATTGAACTCTACGAGCAGTACTTC. Amino acid sequence: CASSASPQGIELYEQYF.

This clone has just a few counts. This chain joins TRBV4-1 and TRBJ2-7, with TRBD2 matching over 7 bases. Trimming at V came to 0 bases and at J to 3 bases, leaving 8 bases not matched to a gene. CDR1 MGHRA and CDR2 YSYEKL come from the germline V gene. The CDR3 is made up of 16 amino acids. The CDR3 loop is CASSQEFRGSFYEQYF. The CDR3 region has the DNA TGCGCCAGCAGCCAAGAATTCCGCGGGAGTTTCTACGAGCAGTACTTC.

DNA for the CDR3: TGTGCCAGCAGTGAAGGACCAGGAGGATACGAGCAGTACTTC. This encodes CASSEGPGGYEQYF. The chain employs TRBV6-1 and TRBJ2-7, with a tentative D call TRBD2 (5 bases). The CDR3 spans 14 residues. V shed 1 base and J shed 4 bases, with 11 bases lying between them. The germline V gene encodes CDR1 MNHNS and CDR2 SASEGT.

The chain recombines TRBV28 with TRBJ2-7, with TRBD1 as a possible D gene (5 bases). Germline lookup yields CDR1 MDHEN and CDR2 SYDVKM. Trimming took 5 bases from V and 3 from J, leaving 11 bases between them. This CDR3 has 13 residues. In DNA form, the CDR3 reads TGTGCCAGCAGTCTAACAGGAGTCTACGAGCAGTACTTC. Translated: CASSLTGVYEQYF.

The chain uses TRBV18 and TRBJ1-1; 7 positions match TRBD1. V lost 1 base and J lost 1; bases outside the gene matches: 3. Germline-derived CDR1 and CDR2 are KGHSH and LQKENI. The CDR3 loop spans 15 amino acids. CDR3 coding DNA: TGTGCCAGCTCACCACTCGACAGGGCGAACACTGAAGCTTTCTTT. Protein: CASSPLDRANTEAFF.

The V call is TRBV5-4, the J call TRBJ2-1, with 11 bases fitting TRBD2. CDR1 is SGHNT and CDR2 is YYREEE in the germline V gene (reference sequence). The CDR3 length is 20 residues. Unmatched junction bases numbered 15, after V lost 3 bases and J lost 1 base. The CDR3 is CASSSILAGGATESYNEQFF. DNA for the CDR3: TGTGCCAGCAGCTCGATTTTAGCGGGAGGGGCCACTGAATCCTACAATGAGCAGTTCTTC.

The rearrangement uses TRBV7-9 and TRBJ2-1, with 8 bases fitting TRBD2. J was trimmed by 15 bases and V by 1 base; bases with no gene match: 14. This CDR3 is built from 15 residues. Germline V gene lookup returns CDR1 SEHNR and CDR2 FQNEAQ (reference sequence). CDR3 loop: CASSLVSGSTSSVFF. The CDR3 DNA follows: TGTGCCAGCAGCTTAGTCAGCGGGAGCACGAGCTCGGTGTTCTTC.

This clone was recorded a few times. J is TRBJ1-6 and V is TRBV9; the match to TRBD1 covers 7 bases. Germline V gene sequence: CDR1 SGDLS, CDR2 YYNGEE. There are 16 residues in the CDR3. J was trimmed by 7 bases and V by 1 base; bases with no gene match: 8. For the CDR3, the DNA is TGTGCCAGCAGCGTACGAGGGGGCGCTGAAAATTCACCCCTCCACTTT. This sequence encodes CASSVRGGAENSPLHF.